The 30 T cell receptor beta chains listed next were all sequenced from one sample in a study of cytomegalovirus exposure and HLA in healthy donors. Some clones are missing from TCRdb's copy, which holds only in-frame ones; the method was immunoSEQ multiplex PCR. Counted here are 200,000 to 250,000 clones, 80% to 95% occurring once; the ten biggest clones make up approximately 1.1%. Sequenced sample: PBMCs. The receptors stem from a woman between 18 and 30 years old in good health and CMV-seronegative.

The chain employs TRBV18 and TRBJ2-2; 13 bases are shared with TRBD2. Per germline, CDR1 KGHSH and CDR2 LQKENI. The V gene end was trimmed by 3 bases and the J gene end by 1 base; junction bases not matched to a gene: 5. The CDR3 has 18 amino acids. CDR3 amino acids: CASSPQTSGGLNTGELFF. For the CDR3, the DNA is TGTGCCAGCTCACCGCAGACTAGCGGGGGGCTGAACACCGGGGAGCTGTTTTTT.

A few counts support this clone. The J gene is TRBJ2-5, the V gene TRBV6-5, with a tentative D call TRBD2 (5 bases). V was trimmed by 1 base and J by 2 bases, leaving 11 bases between them. The CDR3 sequence is 15 residues long. In germline, CDR1 is MNHEY, CDR2 SVGAGI. The CDR3: CASSYFRGSQETQYF. The CDR3 DNA reads TGTGCCAGCAGTTACTTTCGGGGTAGTCAAGAGACCCAGTACTTC.

This chain links TRBV7-4 with TRBJ1-1; D not resolved. Germline V gene data show CDR1 as SGHVT and CDR2 as SQSDAQ. The CDR3 consists of 22 residues. V was shortened by 5 bases and J by 2 bases, with 36 bases between the two germline ends. CDR3: CASSPHQRVVAGPGSGNTEAFF. The CDR3 DNA sequence: TGTGCCAGCAGCCCACATCAACGGGTCGTAGCAGGTCCTGGCTCGGGAAACACTGAAGCTTTCTTT. Based on the CDR3 plus reference TRBV7-4 and TRBJ1-1, the full variable domain is GAGVSQSPRYKVAKRGRDVALRCDSISGHVTLYWYRQTLGQGSEVLTYSQSDAQRDKSGRPSGRFSAERPERSVSTLKIQRTEQGDSAVYLCASSPHQRVVAGPGSGNTEAFFGQGTRLTVV.

This chain uses TRBV29-1 with TRBJ1-5, with TRBD1 as a possible D gene (5 bases). CDR3 length: 13 residues. Trimming cost V 7 bases and J 5 bases, with 15 bases left between them. Germline CDR1 is SQVTM and CDR2 is ANQGSEA. This CDR3 is CSAQWGVDQPQHF. The CDR3 DNA reads TGCAGCGCCCAGTGGGGGGTCGATCAGCCCCAGCATTTT.

The V and J genes are TRBV6-6 and TRBJ1-2, with 7 bases lining up with TRBD1. Germline V gives CDR1 MNHNY, CDR2 SVGAGI (reference sequence). The length of the CDR3 is 16 residues. V lost 2 bases, J lost 4 bases, and 10 bases stayed unmatched. CDR3 loop: CASSYPMDRLPYGYTF. CDR3 coding DNA: TGTGCCAGCAGTTACCCCATGGACAGGTTGCCCTATGGCTACACCTTC.

This rearrangement joins TRBV27 to TRBJ2-7; 7 positions match TRBD2. Germline loops: CDR1 MNHEY, CDR2 SMNVEV (reference sequence). The CDR3 runs 14 residues. The trim removed 5 bases at V and 1 base at J, leaving 5 bases unmatched. CDR3 protein: CASSALGGSYEQYF. Here the CDR3 DNA reads TGTGCCAGCAGTGCCCTGGGGGGGTCCTACGAGCAGTACTTC.

V and J are TRBV12-5 and TRBJ2-7, with 8 bases lining up with TRBD1. Germline CDR1 reads LGHNT; CDR2 reads FRNRAP. CDR3 length: 19 amino acids. Losses at the gene ends were 4 bases for V and 0 bases for J; bases not matched to a gene: 17. The CDR3: CASGSRLTGGTKSSYEQYF. In DNA form, the CDR3 reads TGTGCTAGTGGTTCCCGCTTAACAGGGGGAACGAAAAGCTCCTACGAGCAGTACTTC.

This clone was recorded once. The V gene is TRBV30, the J gene TRBJ2-1; 9 bases fit TRBD2. V lost 4 bases, J lost 4 bases, and 5 bases stayed unmatched. CDR3 size: 14 residues. The V gene's germline CDR1 is GTSNPN and CDR2 SVGIG (reference sequence). Written as DNA, the CDR3 is TGTGCCTGGACCCGGACTAGCGTATACAATGAGCAGTTCTTC. Its translation is CAWTRTSVYNEQFF.

The chain recombines TRBV5-1 with TRBJ2-7; D is ambiguous. Trimming took off 0 bases at V and 2 bases at J, with 9 bases between the two ends. This CDR3 has 14 residues. CDR1 is SGHRS, CDR2 YFSETQ, per germline. The CDR3, as DNA: TGCGCCAGCAGCTTGGTGGGCCTAACCTACGAGCAGTACTTC. This gives the protein CASSLVGLTYEQYF.

The chain uses TRBV9 and TRBJ2-2, with 7 bases matching TRBD1. Germline lookup yields CDR1 SGDLS and CDR2 YYNGEE. V was clipped by 0 bases and J by 3 bases; unmatched bases: 5. This CDR3 contains 16 residues. CDR3 protein: CASSVALGQYTGELFF. The CDR3 coding sequence is TGTGCCAGCAGCGTAGCACTGGGACAGTACACCGGGGAGCTGTTTTTT.

The chain combines TRBV9 with TRBJ1-5; 7 bases agree with TRBD1. Losses at the gene ends were 0 bases for V and 11 bases for J; bases not matched to a gene: 5. There are 13 residues in the CDR3. The germline CDR1 and CDR2 sequences are SGDLS and YYNGEE. The CDR3 nucleotides read TGTGCCAGCAGCGTAGCCCCGGACAGGACCCAGCATTTT. It encodes CASSVAPDRTQHF.

V and J are TRBV7-8 and TRBJ2-1, with 9 nucleotides matching TRBD2. The CDR3 is made up of 16 amino acids. Germline trimming cut 3 bases from V and 6 bases from J; bases unmatched to any gene: 9. The germline gives CDR1 SGHVS, CDR2 FQNEAQ. In DNA, the CDR3 is TGTGCCAGCAGCTTCCCATCTGGGCGGGGGGGCAATGAGCAGTTCTTC. It yields the protein CASSFPSGRGGNEQFF.

The rearrangement joins TRBV27 to TRBJ2-5; 12 bases are shared with TRBD2. The CDR3 is 16 residues long. Germline CDR1 reads MNHEY; CDR2 reads SMNVEV (reference sequence). V lost 5 bases, J lost 7 bases, and 11 bases stayed unmatched. The CDR3: CASSKLAGGPGGTQYF. CDR3 nucleotide sequence: TGTGCCAGCAGTAAACTAGCGGGAGGCCCGGGAGGGACCCAGTACTTC.

This CDR3 reads CASSSNGQGSYGAFF. CDR3 in DNA: TGTGCCAGCAGTTCGAATGGACAGGGAAGTTACGGAGCTTTCTTT. The genes are TRBV27 and TRBJ1-1, with 8 bases aligning to TRBD1. The V and J ends lost 4 bases and 10 bases, in that order; junction bases with no gene match: 14. In germline, CDR1 is MNHEY, CDR2 SMNVEV (reference sequence). The CDR3 has 15 amino acids.

V and J are TRBV9 and TRBJ1-5; D ambiguous. In germline, CDR1 is SGDLS, CDR2 YYNGEE. The V and J ends lost 4 bases and 7 bases respectively, with 12 bases between them. The length of the CDR3 is 13 residues. The CDR3 DNA reads TGTGCCAGCAGCCTAGGAGAGGGCCAGCCCCAGCATTTT. It specifies CASSLGEGQPQHF.

The chain carries TRBV19 and TRBJ2-1; 8 bases align to TRBD1. The germline CDR1 and CDR2 sequences are LNHDA and SQIVND (reference sequence). This CDR3 spans 15 amino acids. The junction had 13 bases not matched to a gene; V was cut back by 3 bases and J by 12 bases. CDR3 region: CASSIPDRVRGMQFF. Written as DNA, the CDR3 is TGTGCCAGTAGTATCCCGGACAGGGTGAGGGGAATGCAGTTCTTC.

This chain uses TRBV4-1 with TRBJ1-3, with 7 bases aligning to TRBD1. CDR3 length: 15 residues. CDR1 and CDR2 from the germline V gene are MGHRA and YSYEKL. V dropped 2 bases and J dropped 5; count of bases not matched to a gene: 6. This chain's CDR3 is CASSQPEQGRNTIYF. In nucleotides, the CDR3 is TGCGCCAGCAGCCAACCTGAACAGGGGCGAAACACCATATATTTT.

The chain has TRBV2 and TRBJ1-1; 7 bases map to TRBD1. With 6 bases clipped from V and 4 bases from J, the junction kept 8 bases outside the gene matches. Per the germline V gene, CDR1 is SNHLY and CDR2 is FYNNEI. This CDR3 is built from 14 residues. In nucleotides, the CDR3 is TGTGCCAGCAGGGTAGGGGGCAGGTCCACTGAAGCTTTCTTT. This sequence encodes CASRVGGRSTEAFF.

The J gene is TRBJ2-6, the V gene TRBV5-1, with 7 positions matching TRBD1. Germline CDR1 reads SGHRS; CDR2 reads YFSETQ. Trimming removed 3 bases from V and 1 base from J; junction bases left unmatched: 7. CDR3 length: 17 amino acids. The DNA for the CDR3 is TGCGCCAGCAGCTCGGCCAGGGGGTCATCTGGGGCCAACGTCCTGACTTTC. Translated, it gives CASSSARGSSGANVLTF.

To note about this clone: At one end, the junction sequence differs from germline, possibly due to a read error. V usage is TRBV7-8 and J usage is TRBJ2-7, with TRBD2 matching 8 bases. This CDR3 has 14 amino acids. Germline loops: CDR1 SGHVS, CDR2 FQNEAQ. CDR3 loop: CASSLAGLSYEQYF. CDR3 bases: TGTGCCAGCAGCCTAGCGGGCCTCTCCTACGAGCAGTACTTC.

The chain couples TRBV27 to TRBJ2-1; 7 positions agree with TRBD1. V lost 4 bases, J lost 2 bases, and 5 bases stayed unmatched. In germline, CDR1 is MNHEY, CDR2 SMNVEV (reference sequence). CDR3 length equals 15 residues. CDR3 sequence: CASSWTGVAYNEQFF. As DNA, the CDR3 is TGTGCCAGCAGTTGGACAGGAGTAGCCTACAATGAGCAGTTCTTC.

The chain carries TRBV7-3 and TRBJ2-5; maybe TRBD2 (7 bases). Trimming pared 0 bases from V and 2 bases from J, leaving 13 bases between. The CDR3 has 16 residues. Germline CDR1 is SGHTA and CDR2 is FQGTGA. CDR3 nucleotides: TGTGCCAGCAGCTTAACCGGGGGCGGGAGTCAAGAGACCCAGTACTTC. Translated: CASSLTGGGSQETQYF.

The genes are TRBV10-1 and TRBJ2-2; TRBD1 matches at 11 bases. This CDR3 has 14 residues. V gave up 7 bases and J gave up 8 bases; unmatched junction bases: 6. The germline gives CDR1 WNHNN, CDR2 SYGVQD (reference sequence). The CDR3 region has the DNA TGCGCCAGCACCGGACAGGGGGCTGCGGGGGAGCTGTTTTTT. This encodes CASTGQGAAGELFF.

The genes are TRBV4-1 and TRBJ2-3; perhaps TRBD1 as D (5 bases). The germline V gene has CDR1 MGHRA and CDR2 YSYEKL. Trimming pared 4 bases from V and 0 bases from J, leaving 8 bases between. The CDR3 has 14 amino acids. CDR3 region: CASSPTASTDTQYF. The CDR3 coding sequence is TGCGCCAGCAGCCCGACAGCTAGCACAGATACGCAGTATTTT.

This clone was seen once. The rearrangement joins TRBV30 to TRBJ2-5; the D gene is possibly TRBD2 (6 bases). There are 15 residues in the CDR3. V lost 0 bases and J lost 7, with 18 bases in between. Germline CDR1 is GTSNPN and CDR2 is SVGIG (reference sequence). The CDR3 region has the DNA TGTGCCTGGAGTGTTAGCGGTCCAAGGAGGGGGACCCAGTACTTC. Its protein is CAWSVSGPRRGTQYF.

This chain connects TRBV27 to TRBJ1-4; D gene unclear. Trimming removed 6 bases at V and 7 bases at J, with 12 bases between. CDR3 length: 13 amino acids. Germline CDR1 is MNHEY and CDR2 is SMNVEV (reference sequence). CDR3 sequence (DNA): TGTGCCAGCAGGGCAGGAATGACTGAAAAACTGTTTTTT. Translated, it gives CASRAGMTEKLFF.

The chain combines TRBV11-2 with TRBJ1-2; no clear D. Trimming stripped 1 base from V and 8 bases from J, with 8 bases between. This CDR3 is 12 amino acids long. Germline CDR1 reads SGHAT; CDR2 reads FQNNGV. The CDR3 coding sequence is TGTGCCAGCAGCTTAGTAGGAGTCGGCTACACCTTC. As protein: CASSLVGVGYTF.

This clone appeared a single time. The chain joins TRBV19 to TRBJ2-2, with 10 bases lining up with TRBD1. This CDR3 spans 13 amino acids. Trimming at V came to 6 bases and at J to 8 bases, leaving 3 bases not matched to a gene. Germline CDR1 and CDR2: LNHDA and SQIVND (reference sequence). CDR3 protein: CASRDRGLGELFF. In DNA form, the CDR3 reads TGTGCCAGTAGAGACAGGGGGCTGGGGGAGCTGTTTTTT.

The chain links TRBV7-6 to TRBJ1-4; unclear D gene. V lost 0 bases, J lost 11 bases, and 13 bases lay in between. Germline-derived CDR1 and CDR2 are SGHVS and FNYEAQ. This CDR3 has 14 amino acids. CDR3 residues: CASSLASAVGKLFF. Here the CDR3 DNA reads TGTGCCAGCAGCTTAGCTTCGGCGGTCGGGAAACTGTTTTTT. The full variable domain, in which reference TRBV7-6 and TRBJ1-4 provide the parts outside the CDR3, is GAGVSQSPRYKVTKRGQDVALRCDPISGHVSLYWYRQALGQGPEFLTYFNYEAQQDKSGLPNDRFSAERPEGSISTLTIQRTEQRDSAMYRCASSLASAVGKLFFGSGTQLSVL.

The chain has TRBV2 and TRBJ2-7; maybe TRBD1 (7 bases). CDR3 length: 15 amino acids. Per germline, CDR1 SNHLY and CDR2 FYNNEI. Trimming shortened V by 4 bases and J by 2 bases, and 15 bases separated the two germline ends. CDR3: CASSVSQGGPYEQYF. The CDR3 DNA reads as TGTGCCAGCAGTGTATCGCAGGGGGGTCCCTACGAGCAGTACTTC.